These 3 T cell receptor beta chains were sequenced from one sample in a study of beta chain features in type 1 diabetes. The study, taken as a whole, reports: Researchers report that Type 1 diabetes patients had moderately but significantly shorter TCRB CDR3s across all four CD4+ subsets.

The sequenced template was cDNA made from the entire isolated RNA. Profiled with immunoSEQ multiplex PCR; TCRdb holds only in-frame clones, not every one. The sample records roughly 700,000 clones, roughly 13% being singletons. These TCRs are of unknown antigen specificity. Sequenced input: naive CD4+ T cells from blood. Every receptor here comes from a man younger than 35 with type 1 diabetes.

In this sample, this clone turned up a few times. CDR3 loop: CASSLPDLTDTQYF. The CDR3 DNA reads as TGCGCCAGCAGCTTACCGGACCTCACAGATACGCAGTATTTT. The chain employs TRBV5-1 and TRBJ2-3; D unresolved. V gave up 2 bases and J gave up 2 bases, with 9 bases separating them. The CDR3 has 14 amino acids. Germline V gene lookup returns CDR1 SGHRS and CDR2 YFSETQ.

The rearrangement uses TRBV14 and TRBJ2-2; D unresolved. Germline CDR1 is SGHDN and CDR2 is FVKESK. The CDR3 has 16 residues. The germline V and J ends were trimmed by 4 bases and 2 bases, with 14 bases remaining between them. The CDR3 coding sequence is TGTGCCAGCAGCCCCATCAAGGACGTCAACACCGGGGAGCTGTTTTTT. Translating gives CASSPIKDVNTGELFF.

There are a few counts of this clone. The chain combines TRBV10-3 with TRBJ1-2; D is possibly TRBD1 (6 bases). Germline V lookup: CDR1 ENHRY, CDR2 SYGVKD. The V end was cut by 11 bases, the J end by 1 base, with 14 bases between. CDR3 length: 13 amino acids. The CDR3 nucleotides are TGTGCCGCCCGGACAGAGAGTAACTATGGCTACACCTTC. This sequence encodes CAARTESNYGYTF.